This TCR beta chain derives from a study of cytomegalovirus exposure and HLA in healthy donors. The germline CDR1 and CDR2 sequences are SGHVS and FQNEAQ. The CDR3 sequence is 14 residues long. V was trimmed by 1 base and J by 2 bases, leaving 8 bases between them. Amplification used 60 Vbeta primers and 13 Jbeta primers. Under the authors' procedure: A later analysis counted 65 million to 80 million unique TCR beta chains, some 11 million shared. Produced via immunoSEQ multiplex PCR; TCRdb's table is partial and in-frame only. The DNA was the basis for D and trimming; V, J and clone size are from that table. The sample yields 170,000 or so clones, 84% seen once. About this clone: Its antigen is currently unknown.

General observations from the study: According to the study, 160 or so TCR beta chains were cytomegalovirus-associated. TCR association rates varied by HLA locus in a later analysis, with DRB1 highest and HLA-C lowest.

Input material: PBMCs. The TCR comes from a man aged 18 to 30 in good health and CMV-seronegative. The rearrangement joins TRBV7-8 to TRBJ1-2; D is uncertain. CDR3 sequence: CASSLGRENYGYTF. CDR3 sequence (DNA): TGTGCCAGCAGCTTAGGACGGGAAAACTATGGCTACACCTTC.